This passage covers 2 T cell receptor beta chains from one sample sequenced in a study of T-cell reconstitution after alpha-beta-depleted transplantation in children. For TCRbeta, the library was prepared with unique molecular identifiers. Via MiXCR, TCRdb re-called the PCR reads, giving one row per CDR3 protein. The data hold approximately 240,000 distinct CDR3 sequences, with 9.7% observed a single time. The input for sequencing was PBMCs from the stem cell graft donor, taken from the stem cell graft. These receptor sequences come from a human donor who donated a stem cell graft to a child with SCID.

This clonotype was detected many times. The gene calls are TRBV7-9 and TRBJ1-1; D is perhaps TRBD1 (5 bases). Germline V CDR1 and CDR2: SEHNR, FQNEAQ (reference sequence). Between the trimmed V and J ends, which lost 5 bases and 10 bases, there was a span of 17 bases. This CDR3 comprises 13 residues. CDR3 region: CASSSQDNRAAFF. As DNA, the CDR3 is TGTGCCAGCAGCAGTCAGGACAATAGGGCAGCTTTCTTT.

This clonotype came up many times. The V and J genes are TRBV2 and TRBJ1-3, with 9 bases matching TRBD1. Unmatched junction bases numbered 4, after V lost 4 bases and J lost 3 bases. CDR1 and CDR2 (germline): SNHLY, FYNNEI. The CDR3 has 15 residues. In DNA form, the CDR3 reads TGTGCCAGCAGTGGGGGACAGGGCCTTGGAAACACCATATATTTT. Its protein product is CASSGGQGLGNTIYF.